Below, 23 T cell receptor beta chains from the same sample are listed, as sequenced in a study of cytomegalovirus exposure and HLA in healthy donors. 13 Jbeta primers and 60 Vbeta primers were used for the PCR. Some clones are missing from TCRdb's copy, which holds only in-frame ones; the method was immunoSEQ multiplex PCR. The table lists 110,000 to 150,000 clones, around 79% of them singletons. The sample comprised PBMCs. The source of these receptors is a man aged 18 to 29 in good health and CMV-seronegative.

V and J are TRBV5-1 and TRBJ2-7, with D tentatively TRBD2 (6 bases). CDR1 is SGHRS, CDR2 YFSETQ, per germline. This CDR3 contains 20 residues. The V gene lost 2 bases and the J gene lost 4 bases, with 31 bases spanning the gap. The CDR3 coding sequence is TGCGCCAGCAGCTTACGGGGGAGTCTTACCCACCCTCCGTCTCTGTACGAGCAGTACTTC. Protein sequence: CASSLRGSLTHPPSLYEQYF.

This clone was detected only once. V gene TRBV18 combines with J gene TRBJ1-1; D might be TRBD1 (6 bases). The V gene lost 3 bases and the J gene lost 1 base, with 18 bases spanning the gap. Germline CDR1 and CDR2: KGHSH and LQKENI. The length of the CDR3 is 17 residues. CDR3 nucleotide sequence: TGTGCCAGCTCACCGAGGGGGGGCGGCTTGTCGAACACTGAAGCTTTCTTT. Protein sequence: CASSPRGGGLSNTEAFF.

This clone has more than one count but fewer than ten. The chain joins TRBV6-6 to TRBJ2-2, with no clear D. This CDR3 region has 12 residues. V shed 5 bases and J shed 8 bases, with 9 bases lying between them. Germline values: CDR1 MNHNY, CDR2 SVGAGI (reference sequence). The CDR3 DNA follows: TGTGCCAGCAGTACAGTTGCAGGGGAGCTGTTTTTT. The encoded protein is CASSTVAGELFF.

V and J are TRBV19 and TRBJ1-1; D may be TRBD1 (6 bases). There are 15 residues in the CDR3. The V and J ends lost 5 bases and 0 bases respectively, with 13 bases between them. CDR1 is LNHDA and CDR2 is SQIVND in the germline V gene (reference sequence). The CDR3 DNA reads TGTGCCAGTAGTCCGTGGGACACAATGAACACTGAAGCTTTCTTT. Translation gives CASSPWDTMNTEAFF.

This clone was seen just once. The CDR3 DNA reads TGTGCCACCAGGCAACGAACCGGGACTGTTTCACCCCTCCACTTT. Its translation is CATRQRTGTVSPLHF. V usage is TRBV15 and J usage is TRBJ1-6; a possible D gene is TRBD1 (5 bases). V shed 6 bases and J shed 9 bases, with 18 bases lying between them. The CDR3 length is 15 residues. Germline V gene sequence: CDR1 LNHNV, CDR2 YYDKDF (reference sequence).

This chain connects TRBV5-1 to TRBJ2-7; unclear D gene. The length of the CDR3 is 13 residues. Trimming removed 4 bases from V and 0 bases from J, with 8 bases in between. Germline V CDR1 and CDR2: SGHRS, YFSETQ. This chain's CDR3 is CASSDWSSYEQYF. The CDR3 DNA reads as TGCGCCAGCAGCGACTGGAGCTCCTACGAGCAGTACTTC.

V gene TRBV27 combines with J gene TRBJ2-7; D gene uncertain. Trimming stripped 5 bases from V and 3 bases from J, with 11 bases between. The CDR3 loop spans 13 amino acids. Germline CDR1 MNHEY, CDR2 SMNVEV (reference sequence). In nucleotides, the CDR3 is TGTGCCAGCAGTCCGAACAGAAACTACGAGCAGTACTTC. Its translation is CASSPNRNYEQYF.

The V call is TRBV5-1, the J call TRBJ1-6; possibly TRBD1 for D (6 bases). With 2 bases removed from V and 8 bases from J, the gap between germline ends came to 17 bases. Germline V gene lookup returns CDR1 SGHRS and CDR2 YFSETQ. The CDR3 extends over 16 amino acids. CDR3 protein: CASSLRGGGADSPLHF. The CDR3 DNA sequence: TGCGCCAGCAGCTTACGGGGTGGGGGGGCTGATTCACCCCTCCACTTT.

This chain uses TRBV19 with TRBJ1-4; perhaps TRBD1 as D (6 bases). This CDR3 region has 12 residues. V gave up 10 bases and J gave up 4 bases, with 10 bases separating them. Germline V CDR1 and CDR2: LNHDA, SQIVND (reference sequence). CDR3 residues: CATGQINEKLFF. DNA of the CDR3: TGTGCCACTGGACAGATTAATGAAAAACTGTTTTTT. Based on the CDR3 plus reference TRBV19 and TRBJ1-4, the full variable domain is DGGITQSPKYLFRKEGQNVTLSCEQNLNHDAMYWYRQDPGQGLRLIYYSQIVNDFQKGDIAEGYSVSREKKESFPLTVTSAQKNPTAFYLCATGQINEKLFFGSGTQLSVL.

The chain employs TRBV9 and TRBJ2-3, with 8 bases matching TRBD2. V was clipped by 0 bases and J by 6 bases; unmatched bases: 6. CDR1 SGDLS and CDR2 YYNGEE come from the germline V gene. There are 15 residues in the CDR3. The CDR3 region is CASSVASSGRDTQYF. CDR3 coding DNA: TGTGCCAGCAGCGTAGCGTCTAGCGGGCGGGATACGCAGTATTTT.

This clone appeared a single time. The chain uses TRBV6-1 and TRBJ1-1, with D possibly TRBD1 on 5 matching bases. Germline-derived CDR1 and CDR2 are MNHNS and SASEGT. The CDR3 contains 12 residues. Trimming pared 5 bases from V and 2 bases from J, leaving 6 bases between. The CDR3 region is CASSQGNTEAFF. DNA of the CDR3: TGTGCCAGCAGTCAGGGAAACACTGAAGCTTTCTTT.

The CDR3 sequence: CAWSVSGNTIYF. In nucleotides, the CDR3 is TGTGCCTGGAGTGTGTCAGGAAACACCATATATTTT. V is TRBV30 and J is TRBJ1-3; D gene uncertain. Per germline, CDR1 GTSNPN and CDR2 SVGIG (reference sequence). This CDR3 is built from 12 residues. V lost 0 bases and J 4 bases, leaving 4 bases between the germline ends.

The V and J genes are TRBV30 and TRBJ1-5; unclear D gene. The CDR3 loop spans 15 amino acids. Germline V CDR1 and CDR2: GTSNPN, SVGIG (reference sequence). The V end was cut by 3 bases, the J end by 0 bases, with 12 bases between. CDR3 protein: CAWRPEGYSNQPQHF. In DNA form, the CDR3 reads TGTGCCTGGAGACCAGAGGGATATAGCAATCAGCCCCAGCATTTT.

This clone was found once. The CDR3 here is CSASRGHEQYF. The CDR3 coding sequence is TGCAGCGCCTCAAGGGGCCACGAGCAGTACTTC. The V and J genes are TRBV29-1 and TRBJ2-7; perhaps TRBD1 as D (5 bases). The V gene's germline CDR1 is SQVTM and CDR2 ANQGSEA. V shed 7 bases and J shed 5 bases, with 12 bases lying between them. The length of the CDR3 is 11 residues.

This clone occurred a few times. The chain has TRBV6-1 and TRBJ2-7; D remains ambiguous. Germline CDR1 reads MNHNS; CDR2 reads SASEGT. V was trimmed by 2 bases and J by 2 bases, leaving 7 bases between them. This CDR3 is 13 amino acids long. The CDR3 here is CASSENSPYEQYF. CDR3 in DNA: TGTGCCAGCAGTGAAAACAGCCCCTACGAGCAGTACTTC.

This chain links TRBV7-3 with TRBJ2-1; D is perhaps TRBD2 (6 bases). CDR1 is SGHTA, CDR2 FQGTGA, per germline. The CDR3 sequence is 15 residues long. V dropped 5 bases and J dropped 6 bases, with 17 bases sitting between them. CDR3 sequence (DNA): TGTGCCAGCAGCCCCCAGGGCGGACTAATCAATGAGCAGTTCTTC. Its translation is CASSPQGGLINEQFF.

The V gene is TRBV9, the J gene TRBJ2-3, with a weak D call TRBD2 (5 bases). V lost 4 bases and J 5 bases, leaving 8 bases between the germline ends. Germline V gives CDR1 SGDLS, CDR2 YYNGEE. The CDR3 contains 12 residues. The CDR3 coding sequence is TGTGCCAGCAGCCTAGGGAGAGATACGCAGTATTTT. The encoded protein is CASSLGRDTQYF.

This clone was counted a single time. The chain is built from TRBV4-2 and TRBJ2-2; D remains unclear. CDR1 and CDR2 from the germline V gene are LGHNA and YNFKEQ. V lost 0 bases, J lost 7 bases, and 6 bases lay in between. CDR3 length: 13 residues. CDR3 region: CASSQDRVGELFF. CDR3 nucleotides: TGTGCCAGCAGCCAAGATCGGGTCGGGGAGCTGTTTTTT.

V and J are TRBV6-1 and TRBJ1-6; 7 positions agree with TRBD1. The CDR3 is 15 residues long. J lost 7 bases, V lost 6 bases, and 9 bases had no gene match. From germline, CDR1 is MNHNS and CDR2 SASEGT. CDR3 nucleotides: TGTGCCAGCAGCCATACACAGGGGAGGAATTCACCCCTCCACTTT. Protein sequence: CASSHTQGRNSPLHF.

The chain has TRBV7-9 and TRBJ1-2; D remains unclear. Germline values: CDR1 SEHNR, CDR2 FQNEAQ (reference sequence). The CDR3 is made up of 15 amino acids. Trimming stripped 3 bases from V and 0 bases from J, with 11 bases between. CDR3 amino acids: CASSFSQTPNYGYTF. The DNA for the CDR3 is TGTGCCAGCAGCTTCTCCCAGACACCTAACTATGGCTACACCTTC.

This clone was seen only once. CDR3 region: CASSQDEGLNTEAFF. The CDR3, as DNA: TGTGCCAGCAGCCAAGATGAGGGCTTGAACACTGAAGCTTTCTTT. This chain uses TRBV14 with TRBJ1-1; D remains ambiguous. Deletions cut 0 bases from V and 0 bases from J, with 8 bases between. Germline V gives CDR1 SGHDN, CDR2 FVKESK. CDR3 length equals 15 residues.

The chain uses TRBV6-5 and TRBJ1-6; D is perhaps TRBD1 (6 bases). The CDR3 is 15 residues long. Trimming left V 2 bases short and J 16 bases short, with 21 bases between. Per the germline V gene, CDR1 is MNHEY and CDR2 is SVGAGI. CDR3 in amino acids: CASSYGSGTRGLLHF. The CDR3 DNA reads as TGTGCCAGCAGTTACGGATCCGGGACACGGGGCCTTCTCCACTTT.

The gene calls are TRBV11-2 and TRBJ1-6; D is unclear. V lost 4 bases to trimming and J lost 10 bases, with 11 bases between them. Germline V CDR1 and CDR2: SGHAT, FQNNGV. The CDR3 has 13 amino acids. The CDR3 sequence: CASSWNSESPLHF. As DNA, the CDR3 is TGTGCCAGCAGCTGGAACTCGGAGTCACCCCTCCACTTT.